This T cell receptor beta chain is drawn from a study of OX40 agonist ivuxolimab in advanced cancers. Profiled with immunoSEQ multiplex PCR; TCRdb holds only in-frame clones, not every one. The sample includes under 140,000 clones, roughly nine tenths seen only once; the top ten take 0.27%. Overall study findings and caveats: Researchers report that CD8+ T cells had, on average, more expanded clones than CD4+.

Remarks on this clone: What it binds is not known.

The CDR3 is made up of 14 amino acids. V was clipped by 0 bases and J by 7 bases, with 13 bases between them. CDR1 is SEHNR, CDR2 FQNEAQ, per germline (reference sequence). This receptor was taken from an adult with an advanced solid tumor such as melanoma, head and neck, liver or kidney cancer. The sample here was CD4+ or CD8+ T cells sorted from blood, taken in a trial of the OX40 agonist ivuxolimab. This sequence joins TRBV7-9 and TRBJ2-7, with D perhaps TRBD1 or TRBD2 (5 bases each). The CDR3 loop is CASSLALGDPEQYF. For the CDR3, the DNA is TGTGCCAGCAGCTTAGCGTTGGGGGATCCGGAGCAGTACTTC.